The 29 T cell receptor beta chains below come from one sample, sequenced in a study of cytomegalovirus exposure and HLA in healthy donors. The PCR was carried out with 60 Vbeta primers and 13 Jbeta primers. Measured with immunoSEQ multiplex PCR; TCRdb has only the in-frame clones, and not every one. The table has approximately 160,000 clones, 84% seen once; the top ten hold about 0.39%. The sequencing input was PBMCs. These receptors all come from a boy aged 2 to 9 in good health and CMV-seronegative.

Regarding this clone: The same CDR3 arises from other DNA sequences in this sample as well. V usage is TRBV2 and J usage is TRBJ1-5; 7 bases are shared with TRBD1. The CDR3 runs to 14 residues. Germline CDR1 reads SNHLY; CDR2 reads FYNNEI. J lost 6 bases, V lost 3 bases, and 5 bases had no gene match. The DNA for the CDR3 is TGTGCCAGCAGTGATCTGGCAGGGGGTCAGCCCCAGCATTTT. Translated: CASSDLAGGQPQHF.

The genes are TRBV11-3 and TRBJ2-7, with TRBD1 identical over 8 bases. The CDR3 has 14 residues. Germline CDR1 and CDR2: SGHNT and YENEEA. After removal of 5 bases from V and 0 bases from J, the junction contained 3 bases not matched to a gene. CDR3: CASSPTGDSYEQYF. CDR3 coding DNA: TGTGCCAGCAGCCCGACAGGGGACTCCTACGAGCAGTACTTC.

The chain uses TRBV7-3 and TRBJ2-1; tentative D call: TRBD1 (6 bases). Per the germline V gene, CDR1 is SGHTA and CDR2 is FQGTGA. The CDR3 covers 12 residues. V was cut by 4 bases and J by 7 bases, with 8 bases left in between. CDR3 DNA: TGTGCCAGCAGCTCGAGGGGGAATGAGCAGTTCTTC. Translation: CASSSRGNEQFF.

This chain uses TRBV29-1 with TRBJ1-2; no clear D. Germline V CDR1 and CDR2: SQVTM, ANQGSEA. V lost 1 base and J lost 0, with 15 bases in between. This CDR3 contains 16 residues. DNA for the CDR3: TGCAGCGTTGAAGTTTTGTCCTGGAGGGCTAACTATGGCTACACCTTC. Protein product: CSVEVLSWRANYGYTF.

Concerning this clone: The conserved phenylalanine or tryptophan normally closing the CDR3 is absent here, so this likely arose from a read error. The chain employs TRBV5-1 and TRBJ1-2; 9 bases map to TRBD1. After removal of 2 bases from V and 7 bases from J, the junction contained 18 bases not matched to a gene. Germline CDR1 reads SGHRS; CDR2 reads YFSETQ. The CDR3 has 18 residues. The CDR3 protein is CASSFRTGEKGASRGYTV. Written as DNA, the CDR3 is TGCGCCAGCAGCTTTCGGACAGGGGAAAAAGGTGCAAGTCGTGGCTACACCGTC.

This clone showed up just a few times. The J gene is TRBJ1-2, the V gene TRBV25-1; 9 bases fit TRBD1. CDR1 and CDR2 (germline): MGHDK, SYGVNS. The CDR3 loop spans 13 amino acids. J gave up 8 bases and V 4 bases, and 5 bases lay outside the gene matches. This CDR3 reads CASSAGTGNGYTF. Written as DNA, the CDR3 is TGTGCCAGCAGTGCCGGGACAGGGAACGGCTACACCTTC.

The table lists this clone with a few counts. V gene TRBV10-3 combines with J gene TRBJ1-5; D is perhaps TRBD1 (5 bases). Germline V gives CDR1 ENHRY, CDR2 SYGVKD. Trimming pared 5 bases from V and 6 bases from J, leaving 11 bases between. The CDR3 contains 13 residues. The CDR3 reads CAISKDSSQPQHF. CDR3 nucleotide sequence: TGTGCCATCAGTAAAGACAGCTCTCAGCCCCAGCATTTT.

The chain combines TRBV5-4 with TRBJ2-2; 7 nucleotides match TRBD1. This CDR3 is 17 amino acids long. V shed 6 bases, J shed 1 base, and the junction held 12 bases outside the gene matches. Germline V CDR1 and CDR2: SGHNT, YYREEE (reference sequence). In nucleotides, the CDR3 is TGTGCCAGCACCCCCATCGGACAGGCATTGAACACCGGGGAGCTGTTTTTT. Amino acid sequence: CASTPIGQALNTGELFF. The complete variable domain, with remaining parts taken from reference TRBV5-4 and TRBJ2-2, reads ETGVTQSPTHLIKTRGQQVTLRCSSQSGHNTVSWYQQALGQGPQFIFQYYREEENGRGNFPPRFSGLQFPNYSSELNVNALELDDSALYLCASTPIGQALNTGELFFGEGSRLTVL.

The V gene is TRBV6-1, the J gene TRBJ1-5; TRBD1 agrees at 10 bases. Germline loops: CDR1 MNHNS, CDR2 SASEGT. Trimming took 1 base from V and 3 from J; bases not matched to a gene: 9. This CDR3 region has 18 residues. The CDR3: CASSEVGWGTGVNQPQHF. The CDR3 DNA reads as TGTGCCAGCAGTGAAGTGGGTTGGGGGACAGGGGTCAATCAGCCCCAGCATTTT.

This chain links TRBV21-1 with TRBJ1-1. TRBV21-1 is a listed pseudogene. This CDR3 has 15 amino acids. CDR3 nucleotide sequence: TGTGCCAGCAGCAAAAGGCCCAGGAGGGACACTGAAGCTTTCTTT. Translating it yields CASSKRPRRDTEAFF.

The chain is built from TRBV12-5 and TRBJ2-3, with 7 bases lining up with TRBD1. The CDR3 runs to 15 residues. With V trimmed by 5 bases and J by 1 base, 6 bases remained unmatched. Looked up from germline, CDR1 is LGHNT and CDR2 is FRNRAP. The CDR3 is CASGRTGSGTDTQYF. CDR3 DNA: TGTGCTAGTGGTCGGACAGGATCGGGCACAGATACGCAGTATTTT.

This clone was seen a single time. The chain is built from TRBV5-1 and TRBJ1-4; D is uncertain. CDR1 SGHRS and CDR2 YFSETQ come from the germline V gene. Trimming took 4 bases from V and 2 from J, leaving 12 bases between them. CDR3 length: 15 amino acids. The CDR3 bases are TGCGCCAGCAGCCTCCAGGTAGCGACTAATGAAAAACTGTTTTTT. Translating it yields CASSLQVATNEKLFF.

The J gene is TRBJ2-7, the V gene TRBV7-9; maybe TRBD2 (5 bases). Germline V lookup: CDR1 SEHNR, CDR2 FQNEAQ (reference sequence). The V end was cut by 2 bases, the J end by 0 bases, with 8 bases between. The CDR3 runs to 14 residues. Written as DNA, the CDR3 is TGTGCCAGCAGCTTATTTGGGAGCTCCTACGAGCAGTACTTC. This encodes CASSLFGSSYEQYF.

The chain couples TRBV19 to TRBJ2-7, with TRBD2 matching 8 bases. The junction had 18 bases not matched to a gene; V was cut back by 5 bases and J by 6 bases. This CDR3 contains 17 residues. CDR1 and CDR2 (germline): LNHDA, SQIVND (reference sequence). The CDR3 sequence: CASSVFVRAGTSGEQYF. CDR3 nucleotide sequence: TGTGCCAGTAGTGTCTTCGTGCGGGCAGGCACTAGCGGCGAGCAGTACTTC.

The V and J genes are TRBV27 and TRBJ1-1; unclear D gene. This CDR3 region has 13 residues. The V end was cut by 6 bases, the J end by 0 bases, with 8 bases between. Germline CDR1 and CDR2: MNHEY and SMNVEV (reference sequence). CDR3 DNA sequence: TGTGCCAGCAGCCCTAATATGAACACTGAAGCTTTCTTT. It encodes CASSPNMNTEAFF.

This sequence joins TRBV30 and TRBJ2-1; TRBD1 matches at 7 bases. The CDR3 contains 14 residues. The germline V gene encodes CDR1 GTSNPN and CDR2 SVGIG (reference sequence). CDR3 bases: TGTGCAGGCATCCGGACAGGCTCCTACAATGAGCAGTTCTTC. It is translated as CAGIRTGSYNEQFF.

The genes are TRBV29-1 and TRBJ2-3; TRBD2 might be the D (5 bases). V lost 2 bases and J lost 6, with 12 bases in between. This CDR3 contains 13 residues. CDR1 SQVTM and CDR2 ANQGSEA come from the germline V gene. CDR3 sequence: CSVEFRGLDTQYF. The CDR3 region has the DNA TGCAGCGTTGAATTTAGAGGACTTGATACGCAGTATTTT.

The J gene is TRBJ2-2, the V gene TRBV6-1; TRBD2 agrees at 12 bases. V was clipped by 2 bases and J by 9 bases; unmatched bases: 7. The CDR3 runs to 16 residues. The germline V gene has CDR1 MNHNS and CDR2 SASEGT. The CDR3 region has the DNA TGTGCCAGCAGTGAACGGACTAGCGGGACCAACAGGGAGCTGTTTTTT. It specifies CASSERTSGTNRELFF.

The genes are TRBV27 and TRBJ1-2; a possible D gene is TRBD1 (5 bases). This CDR3 has 13 amino acids. Trimming cost V 2 bases and J 6 bases, with 10 bases left between them. Germline V lookup: CDR1 MNHEY, CDR2 SMNVEV (reference sequence). CDR3: CASSLTGVHGYTF. The DNA for the CDR3 is TGTGCCAGCAGTTTAACGGGGGTACATGGCTACACCTTC.

The V call is TRBV19, the J call TRBJ1-1; the D is unclear. This CDR3 is 12 amino acids long. The V end lost 4 bases, the J end lost 11 bases, and 14 bases lay between the germline ends. Germline V gives CDR1 LNHDA, CDR2 SQIVND (reference sequence). CDR3 bases: TGTGCCAGTAGTAAAGACCACGCGCGGGCTTTCTTT. Residues: CASSKDHARAFF.

The chain has TRBV5-1 and TRBJ2-7, with 8 bases aligning to TRBD2. CDR1 and CDR2 (germline): SGHRS, YFSETQ. Losses at the gene ends were 4 bases for V and 7 bases for J; bases not matched to a gene: 13. This CDR3 is 15 amino acids long. The CDR3: CASSLGLGRAGEQYF. The CDR3 DNA follows: TGCGCCAGCAGCCTGGGGCTCGGGAGGGCCGGGGAGCAGTACTTC.

This chain connects TRBV5-1 to TRBJ2-7; 8 bases are shared with TRBD2. The V segment lost 3 bases and the J segment 4 bases; nucleotides outside the gene matches: 12. Germline lookup yields CDR1 SGHRS and CDR2 YFSETQ. The CDR3 totals 16 residues. The CDR3 DNA reads as TGCGCCAGCAGCTCCGGGGGGGGCGGGAAAATTTACGAGCAGTACTTC. It yields the protein CASSSGGGGKIYEQYF.

This chain connects TRBV2 to TRBJ2-1, with 10 bases aligning to TRBD2. Germline CDR1 is SNHLY and CDR2 is FYNNEI. The J segment lost 0 bases and the V segment lost 6 bases, leaving 5 bases of the junction unmatched. The CDR3 has 16 amino acids. The CDR3 here is CASRISGRSSYNEQFF. CDR3 in DNA: TGTGCCAGCAGAATTAGCGGGAGGAGCTCCTACAATGAGCAGTTCTTC.

The chain couples TRBV28 to TRBJ1-5, with D perhaps matching TRBD1 (6 bases). Trimming pared 2 bases from V and 4 bases from J, leaving 9 bases between. This CDR3 is built from 14 residues. Germline values: CDR1 MDHEN, CDR2 SYDVKM. The CDR3 bases are TGTGCCAGCAGTTTAACAGGGCTTAATCAGCCCCAGCATTTT. Its translation is CASSLTGLNQPQHF.

This clone has only one observation. The rearrangement joins TRBV4-2 to TRBJ1-1; TRBD1 is a possible D gene (5 bases). CDR1 is LGHNA, CDR2 YNFKEQ, per germline. V lost 0 bases and J 0 bases, leaving 32 bases between the germline ends. This CDR3 is 23 amino acids long. CDR3 sequence reads: CASSQEPMTPGLKGGVVNTEAFF. The CDR3 DNA reads TGTGCCAGCAGCCAAGAACCTATGACTCCGGGACTCAAAGGAGGGGTAGTGAACACTGAAGCTTTCTTT.

The V and J genes are TRBV4-1 and TRBJ2-4; tentatively, D is TRBD2 (5 bases). The length of the CDR3 is 17 residues. Germline V gene lookup returns CDR1 MGHRA and CDR2 YSYEKL. Trimming pared 4 bases from V and 1 base from J, leaving 17 bases between. CDR3: CASSLAPTSIAKNIQYF. CDR3 nucleotides: TGCGCCAGCAGCCTAGCGCCTACCTCTATCGCCAAAAACATTCAGTACTTC.

This sequence joins TRBV5-6 and TRBJ2-7; D is unclear. V lost 4 bases and J lost 0, with 14 bases in between. This CDR3 has 15 residues. The germline gives CDR1 SGHDT, CDR2 YYEEEE. The CDR3 loop reads CASSLATVLSYEQYF. The DNA of the CDR3 is TGTGCCAGCAGCCTTGCCACAGTCCTCTCCTACGAGCAGTACTTC. Drawing the rest from reference TRBV5-6 and TRBJ2-7, the complete variable domain is DAGVTQSPTHLIKTRGQQVTLRCSPKSGHDTVSWYQQALGQGPQFIFQYYEEEERQRGNFPDRFSGHQFPNYSSELNVNALLLGDSALYLCASSLATVLSYEQYFGPGTRLTVT.

This sequence joins TRBV5-4 and TRBJ2-7, with D possibly TRBD1 on 6 matching bases. CDR1 SGHNT and CDR2 YYREEE come from the germline V gene (reference sequence). The CDR3 covers 16 residues. V was shortened by 3 bases and J by 3 bases, with 19 bases between the two germline ends. CDR3 bases: TGTGCCAGCAGCTCAGGACTCTGGACAGAGAGCTACGAGCAGTACTTC. As protein: CASSSGLWTESYEQYF. Supplemented by reference TRBV5-4 and TRBJ2-7, the full variable domain reads ETGVTQSPTHLIKTRGQQVTLRCSSQSGHNTVSWYQQALGQGPQFIFQYYREEENGRGNFPPRFSGLQFPNYSSELNVNALELDDSALYLCASSSGLWTESYEQYFGPGTRLTVT.

This chain uses TRBV11-2 with TRBJ2-7; D is perhaps TRBD1 (5 bases). This CDR3 comprises 15 residues. The germline V and J ends were trimmed by 6 bases and 0 bases, with 15 bases remaining between them. Per the germline V gene, CDR1 is SGHAT and CDR2 is FQNNGV. The CDR3, as DNA: TGTGCCAGCAGTTTCACAGGATTCCCCTCCTACGAGCAGTACTTC. Translated, it gives CASSFTGFPSYEQYF.